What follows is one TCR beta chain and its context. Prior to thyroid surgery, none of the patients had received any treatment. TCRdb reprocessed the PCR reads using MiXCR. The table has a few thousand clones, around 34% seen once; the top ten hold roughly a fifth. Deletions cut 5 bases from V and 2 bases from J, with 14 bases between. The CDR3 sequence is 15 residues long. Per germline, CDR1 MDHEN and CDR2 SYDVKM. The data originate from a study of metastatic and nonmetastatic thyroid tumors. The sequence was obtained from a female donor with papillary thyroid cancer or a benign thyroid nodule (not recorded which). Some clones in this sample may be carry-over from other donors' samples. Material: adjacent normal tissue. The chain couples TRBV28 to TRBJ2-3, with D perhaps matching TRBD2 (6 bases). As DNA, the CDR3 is TGTGCCAGCAGTCCCCCGACTAGTCACACAGATACGCAGTATTTT. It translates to CASSPPTSHTDTQYF.